The entry that follows covers one T cell receptor (beta chain) sequence. The data stem from a study of blood T cell repertoires in COVID-19. Study overall: COVID-19 samples collected from the United States, Italy and Spain covered acute and convalescent phases. The analysed material was cDNA or gDNA that came from T cells, B-cell-depleted T cells, or PBMCs.

Per the germline V gene, CDR1 is SGHRS and CDR2 is YFSETQ. V was clipped by 6 bases and J by 2 bases, with 11 bases between them. The CDR3 totals 13 residues. Measured with immunoSEQ multiplex PCR; TCRdb has only the in-frame clones, and not every one. Of about 90,000 clones listed, approximately 86% are singletons. The TCR originated in an older man with acute or convalescent COVID-19. V is TRBV5-1 and J is TRBJ1-2, with no clear D. The specimen was peripheral blood. For the CDR3, the DNA is TGCGCCAGCACCCTGGGAGGGAACTATGGCTACACCTTC. Protein sequence: CASTLGGNYGYTF.